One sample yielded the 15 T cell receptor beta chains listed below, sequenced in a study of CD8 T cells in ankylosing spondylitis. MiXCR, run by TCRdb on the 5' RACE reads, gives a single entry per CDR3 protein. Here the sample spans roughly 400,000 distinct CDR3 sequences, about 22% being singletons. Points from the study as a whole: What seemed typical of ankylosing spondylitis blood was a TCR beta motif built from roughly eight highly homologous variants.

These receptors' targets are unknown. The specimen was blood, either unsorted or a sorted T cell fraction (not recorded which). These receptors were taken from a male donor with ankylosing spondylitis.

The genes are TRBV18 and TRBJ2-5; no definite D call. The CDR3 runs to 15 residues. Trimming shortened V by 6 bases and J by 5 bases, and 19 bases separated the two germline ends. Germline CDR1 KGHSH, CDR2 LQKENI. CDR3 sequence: CASSEDGRPFETQYF. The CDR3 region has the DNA TGTGCCAGCTCGGAAGATGGCAGGCCTTTCGAGACCCAGTACTTC.

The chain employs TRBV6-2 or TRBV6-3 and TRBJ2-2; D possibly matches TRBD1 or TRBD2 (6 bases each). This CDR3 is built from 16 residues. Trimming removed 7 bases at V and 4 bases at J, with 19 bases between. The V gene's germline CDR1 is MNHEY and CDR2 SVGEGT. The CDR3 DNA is TGTGCCAGCATCTTACGAAGGGGGGCAGGCACCGGGGAGCTGTTTTTT. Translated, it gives CASILRRGAGTGELFF.

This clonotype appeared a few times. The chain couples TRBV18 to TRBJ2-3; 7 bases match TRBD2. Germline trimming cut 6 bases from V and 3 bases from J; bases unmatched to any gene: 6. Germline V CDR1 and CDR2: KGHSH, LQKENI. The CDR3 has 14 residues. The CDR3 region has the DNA TGTGCCAGCTCGCCAGCGGGAAGTACAGATACGCAGTATTTT. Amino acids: CASSPAGSTDTQYF.

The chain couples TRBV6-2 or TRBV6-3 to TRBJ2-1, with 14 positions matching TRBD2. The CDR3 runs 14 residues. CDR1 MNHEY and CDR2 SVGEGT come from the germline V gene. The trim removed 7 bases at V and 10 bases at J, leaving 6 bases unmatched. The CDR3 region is CASKGTSGRGEQFF. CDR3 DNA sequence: TGTGCCAGCAAGGGGACTAGCGGGAGAGGGGAGCAGTTCTTC.

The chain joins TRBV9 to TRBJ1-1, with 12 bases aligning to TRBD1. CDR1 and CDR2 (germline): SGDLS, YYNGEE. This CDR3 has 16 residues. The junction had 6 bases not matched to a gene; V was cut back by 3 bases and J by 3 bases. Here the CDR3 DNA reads TGTGCCAGCAGCGAGAGGGGGACAGGGGGCCACACTGAAGCTTTCTTT. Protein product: CASSERGTGGHTEAFF.

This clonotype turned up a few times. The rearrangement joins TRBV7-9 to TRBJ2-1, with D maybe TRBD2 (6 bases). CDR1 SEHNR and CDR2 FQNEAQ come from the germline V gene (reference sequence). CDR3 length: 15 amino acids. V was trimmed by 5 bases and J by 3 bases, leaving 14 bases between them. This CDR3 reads CASSETGENYNEQFF. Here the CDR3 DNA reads TGTGCCAGCAGCGAGACGGGAGAGAACTACAATGAGCAGTTCTTC. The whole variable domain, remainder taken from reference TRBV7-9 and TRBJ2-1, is DTGVSQNPRHKITKRGQNVTFRCDPISEHNRLYWYRQTLGQGPEFLTYFQNEAQLEKSRLLSDRFSAERPKGSFSTLEIQRTEQGDSAMYLCASSETGENYNEQFFGPGTRLTVL.

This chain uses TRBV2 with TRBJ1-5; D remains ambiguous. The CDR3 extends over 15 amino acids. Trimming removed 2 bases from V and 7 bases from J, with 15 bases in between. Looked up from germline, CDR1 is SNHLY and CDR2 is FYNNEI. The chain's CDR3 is CASSESTDPRQPQHF. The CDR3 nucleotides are TGTGCCAGCAGTGAATCTACGGATCCTCGGCAGCCCCAGCATTTT.

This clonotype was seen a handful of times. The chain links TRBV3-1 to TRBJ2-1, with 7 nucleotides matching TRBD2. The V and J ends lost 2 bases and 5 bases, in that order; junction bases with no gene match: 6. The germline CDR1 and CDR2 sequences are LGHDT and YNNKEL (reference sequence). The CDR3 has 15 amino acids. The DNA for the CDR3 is TGTGCCAGCAGCCAAAGGCTAGCGGACGACAATGAGCAGTTCTTC. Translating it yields CASSQRLADDNEQFF.

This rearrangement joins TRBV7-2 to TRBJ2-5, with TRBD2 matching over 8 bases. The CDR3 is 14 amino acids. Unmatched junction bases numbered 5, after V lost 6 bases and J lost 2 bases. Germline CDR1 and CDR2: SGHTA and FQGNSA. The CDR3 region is CASRKLAGQETQYF. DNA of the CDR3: TGTGCCAGCAGGAAGCTAGCGGGTCAAGAGACCCAGTACTTC.

The CDR3 bases are TGTGCCAGCAGACCCACAGGGACAGCAACTAATGAAAAACTGTTTTTT. Its translation: CASRPTGTATNEKLFF. The chain combines TRBV2 with TRBJ1-4, with 7 bases fitting TRBD1. The V segment lost 6 bases and the J segment 0 bases; nucleotides outside the gene matches: 7. Germline values: CDR1 SNHLY, CDR2 FYNNEI. This CDR3 spans 16 amino acids.

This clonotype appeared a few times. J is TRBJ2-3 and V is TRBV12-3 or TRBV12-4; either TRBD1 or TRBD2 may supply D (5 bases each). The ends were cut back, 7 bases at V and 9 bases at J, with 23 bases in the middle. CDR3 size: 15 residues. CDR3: CASTTRGFGAATQYF. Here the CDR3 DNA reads TGTGCCAGCACCACCCGAGGGTTTGGGGCAGCGACGCAGTATTTT.

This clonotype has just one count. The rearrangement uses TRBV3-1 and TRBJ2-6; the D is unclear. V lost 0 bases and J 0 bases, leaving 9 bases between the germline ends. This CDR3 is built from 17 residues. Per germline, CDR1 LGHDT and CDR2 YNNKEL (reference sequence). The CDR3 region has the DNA TGTGCCAGCAGCCAAGATCTGAAGTACTCTGGGGCCAACGTCCTGACTTTC. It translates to CASSQDLKYSGANVLTF.

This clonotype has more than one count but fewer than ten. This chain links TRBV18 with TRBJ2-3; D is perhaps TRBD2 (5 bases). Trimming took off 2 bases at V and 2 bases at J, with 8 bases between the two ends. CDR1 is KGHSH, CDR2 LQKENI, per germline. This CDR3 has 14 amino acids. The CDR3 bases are TGTGCCAGCTCACCATTCGGGGTCACAGATACGCAGTATTTT. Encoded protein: CASSPFGVTDTQYF.

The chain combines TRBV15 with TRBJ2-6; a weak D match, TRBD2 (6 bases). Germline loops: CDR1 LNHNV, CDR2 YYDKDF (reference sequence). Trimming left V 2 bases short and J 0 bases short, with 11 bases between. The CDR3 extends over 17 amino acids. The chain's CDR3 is CATSRNEEGSGANVLTF. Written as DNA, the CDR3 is TGTGCCACCAGCAGAAATGAGGAGGGCTCTGGGGCCAACGTCCTGACTTTC.

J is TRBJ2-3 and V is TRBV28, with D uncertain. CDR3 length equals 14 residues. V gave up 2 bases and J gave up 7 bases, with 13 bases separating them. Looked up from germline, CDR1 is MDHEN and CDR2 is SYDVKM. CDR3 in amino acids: CASSLGWEVYTQYF. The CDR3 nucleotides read TGTGCCAGCAGTTTAGGCTGGGAAGTTTATACGCAGTATTTT.